This T cell receptor beta chain derives from a study of T cells in Graves' hyperthyroidism and ophthalmopathy. General observations from the study: Most clonotypes expanded in the thyroid (above 0.001) were also present in blood.

With regard to this clonotype: What it recognizes is unknown. An end of the junction differs from the germline gene, which may be a read error.

The CDR3 is 15 residues long. Germline values: CDR1 DFQATT, CDR2 SNEGSKA (reference sequence). The CDR3 regions of TCR beta were amplified from RNA transcripts. Primed by the HTBI set, a first-round RT-PCR was run on the TCR CDR3. TCRdb analysed the multiplex PCR reads with MiXCR anew, one entry per CDR3 protein. The sample lists around 280,000 distinct CDR3 sequences, roughly 13% occurring once. Stable hyperthyroidism: no ophthalmopathy progression over 18 months of follow-up. Recently diagnosed hyperthyroidism of less than 2 months' duration affected patients aged 18 to 65. The sequenced sample consisted of blood. The chain carries TRBV20-1 and TRBJ1-2; TRBD1 matches 8 bases. The clonotype was recovered from a woman aged 35 to 49 with Graves' hyperthyroidism. CDR3 protein: CSAGRTGPLNYGCTF. CDR3 DNA: TGCAGTGCTGGGAGGACAGGGCCACTTAACTATGGCTGCACCTTC.